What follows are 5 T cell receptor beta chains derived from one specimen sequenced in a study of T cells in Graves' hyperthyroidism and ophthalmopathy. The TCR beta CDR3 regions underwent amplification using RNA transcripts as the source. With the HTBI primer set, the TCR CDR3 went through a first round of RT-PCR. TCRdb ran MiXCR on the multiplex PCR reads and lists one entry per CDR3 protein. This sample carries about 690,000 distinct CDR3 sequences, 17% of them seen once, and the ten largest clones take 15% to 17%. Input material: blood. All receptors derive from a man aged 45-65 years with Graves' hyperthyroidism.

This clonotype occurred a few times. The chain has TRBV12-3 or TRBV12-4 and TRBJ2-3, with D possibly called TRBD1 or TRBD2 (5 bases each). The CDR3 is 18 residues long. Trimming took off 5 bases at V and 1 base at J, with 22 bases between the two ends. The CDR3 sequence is CASSTLLGWGKGTDTQYF. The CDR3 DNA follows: TGTGCCAGCAGTACGCTACTCGGCTGGGGGAAGGGCACAGATACGCAGTATTTT.

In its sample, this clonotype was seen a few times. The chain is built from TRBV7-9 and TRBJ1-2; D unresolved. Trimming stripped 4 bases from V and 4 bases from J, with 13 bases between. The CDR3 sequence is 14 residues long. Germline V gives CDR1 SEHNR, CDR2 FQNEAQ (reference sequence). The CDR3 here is CASSSYQLGYGYTF. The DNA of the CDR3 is TGTGCCAGCAGCTCTTATCAGTTGGGCTATGGCTACACCTTC.

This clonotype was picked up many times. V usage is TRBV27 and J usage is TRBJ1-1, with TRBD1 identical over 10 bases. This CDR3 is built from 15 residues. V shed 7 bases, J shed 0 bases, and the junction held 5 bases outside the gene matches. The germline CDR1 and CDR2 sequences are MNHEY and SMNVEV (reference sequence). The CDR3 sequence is CASTGTGVMNTEAFF. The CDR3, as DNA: TGTGCCAGCACTGGGACAGGGGTGATGAACACTGAAGCTTTCTTT.

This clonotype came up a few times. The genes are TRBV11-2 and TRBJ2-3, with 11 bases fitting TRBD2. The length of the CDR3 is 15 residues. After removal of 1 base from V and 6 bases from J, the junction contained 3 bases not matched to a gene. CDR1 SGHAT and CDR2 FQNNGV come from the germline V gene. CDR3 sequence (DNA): TGTGCCAGCAGCTTAGTGACTAGCGGGATTGATACGCAGTATTTT. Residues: CASSLVTSGIDTQYF.

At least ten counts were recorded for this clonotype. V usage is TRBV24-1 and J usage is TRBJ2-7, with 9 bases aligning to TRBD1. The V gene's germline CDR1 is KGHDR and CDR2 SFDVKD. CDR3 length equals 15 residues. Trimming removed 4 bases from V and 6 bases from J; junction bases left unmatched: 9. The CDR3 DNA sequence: TGTGCCACCAGTGAAACCGGGACAGGGTCGTCCGAGCAGTACTTC. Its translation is CATSETGTGSSEQYF.